This TCR beta chain was captured in a study of blood T cells in healthy people across ages. Sample-barcoded 5' priming and a J-beta primer mix drove a second PCR of roughly 6 to 12 cycles. TCRdb called the 5' RACE reads again in MiXCR, with one record for every CDR3 protein. The data contain about 670,000 distinct CDR3 sequences, over 40% of them singletons. Trimming took 1 base from V and 1 from J, leaving 11 bases between them. The CDR3 contains 16 residues. CDR1 and CDR2 from the germline V gene are ENHRY and SYGVKD. The receptor was isolated from a man aged 80 or over in good health. V is TRBV10-3 and J is TRBJ2-4; a weak D match, TRBD1 (7 bases). The sequenced sample was blood. CDR3 loop: CAISELAGGAKNIQYF. Written as DNA, the CDR3 is TGTGCCATCAGTGAGTTAGCAGGGGGGGCCAAAAACATTCAGTACTTC.